This T cell receptor (beta chain) was captured in a study of shared clonotypes between healthy human individuals. Whole-study context: A couple of female and a few male donors aged 18 to 49 were enrolled. Broader study findings: The study drew on few donors, limiting represented genetic and exposure-history diversity.

The investigators split CD4+ cells into a CD45RA+ naive subset and a CD45RA-negative memory subset. The CDR3 has 12 residues. Germline loops: CDR1 SEHNR, CDR2 FQNEAQ (reference sequence). An approximately 200 ng quantity of DNA, tens of thousands of T cell genomes, went into the sorted-subset replicate PCRs. The method was immunoSEQ multiplex PCR; TCRdb's version includes in-frame clones alone and lacks a portion of them. The data contain approximately 2,300,000 clones, less than 95% of them seen just once; the ten biggest clones take up more than 0.35%. About this clone itself: Its target is not known. One end of the junction is discordant with germline, which a read error may explain. Other DNA sequences in the sample encode the same CDR3.

Sequencing was carried out using naive CD4+ T cells from PBMCs. Subset indicated: CD45RA+ positively selected. The chain carries TRBV7-9 and TRBJ2-7; no clear D. The clonotype comes from a man between 18 and 35 years old in good health. Some clones in this sample may be carry-over from other donors' samples. The CDR3 reads CASSFPSSEQYF. CDR3 nucleotide sequence: TGCGCCAGCAGCTTCCCCAGTAGCGAGCAGTACTTC.